A single sample gave rise to the 14 T cell receptor beta chains below, sequenced in a study of blood T cell repertoires in COVID-19 (dated by TCRdb to the early 2020s). The library was prepared using the immunoSEQ multiplex PCR assay. The table comes from immuneACCESS by way of TCRdb, which keeps in-frame sequences with V and J called. Part of the clones is missing from these tables; in studies checked, under half for an unresolved V gene and the rest for unknown reasons. The sample yields 250,000 or so clones; about 87% were counted once. Around 3.8% of the sample lies in the top ten. Sequencing used PBMCs or T cells enriched from blood (not recorded which). The origin of the receptors is a young woman who had been exposed to COVID-19.

The chain joins TRBV5-6 to TRBJ2-7; D might be TRBD1 (6 bases). Germline V gene lookup returns CDR1 SGHDT and CDR2 YYEEEE. V gave up 2 bases and J gave up 3 bases, with 12 bases separating them. This CDR3 contains 14 residues. CDR3 protein: CASSLRQAIYEQYF. CDR3 coding DNA: TGTGCCAGCAGCTTAAGACAGGCGATCTACGAGCAGTACTTC.

The rearrangement uses TRBV14 and TRBJ2-1, with a tentative D call TRBD1 (6 bases). The CDR3 loop spans 21 amino acids. Germline V gene sequence: CDR1 SGHDN, CDR2 FVKESK. V was pared by 0 bases and J by 3 bases, with 27 bases between. CDR3 DNA sequence: TGTGCCAGCAGCCAAGATAATGGGCCAGGGGTACCGATGGGGTACTACAATGAGCAGTTCTTC. This codes for CASSQDNGPGVPMGYYNEQFF. Supplemented by reference TRBV14 and TRBJ2-1, the full variable domain reads EAGVTQFPSHSVIEKGQTVTLRCDPISGHDNLYWYRRVMGKEIKFLLHFVKESKQDESGMPNNRFLAERTGGTYSTLKVQPAELEDSGVYFCASSQDNGPGVPMGYYNEQFFGPGTRLTVL.

The chain employs TRBV7-9 and TRBJ2-5, with D perhaps matching TRBD2 (5 bases). Looked up from germline, CDR1 is SEHNR and CDR2 is FQNEAQ (reference sequence). This CDR3 has 14 residues. V shed 1 base and J shed 1 base, with 7 bases lying between them. CDR3 region: CASSLVTSQETQYF. The CDR3 nucleotides are TGTGCCAGCAGCTTAGTCACTAGCCAAGAGACCCAGTACTTC.

This clone showed up just once. V is TRBV11-2 and J is TRBJ1-2; D is ambiguous. V was pared by 3 bases and J by 0 bases, with 17 bases between. The CDR3 is 17 amino acids. Germline CDR1 reads SGHAT; CDR2 reads FQNNGV. DNA for the CDR3: TGTGCCAGCAGCTTTGGTCTGATTACTGAGACTAACTATGGCTACACCTTC. Residues: CASSFGLITETNYGYTF. The variable domain in full, completed from reference TRBV11-2 and TRBJ1-2, reads EAGVAQSPRYKIIEKRQSVAFWCNPISGHATLYWYQQILGQGPKLLIQFQNNGVVDDSQLPKDRFSAERLKGVDSTLKIQPAKLEDSAVYLCASSFGLITETNYGYTFGSGTRLTVV.

CDR3 DNA sequence: TGTGCCAGTAGTGCAGGGGTTTCGCTTAACTATGGCTACACCTTC. Protein sequence: CASSAGVSLNYGYTF. J is TRBJ1-2 and V is TRBV19, with D tentatively TRBD1 (6 bases). Germline CDR1 and CDR2: LNHDA and SQIVND (reference sequence). Trimming left V 5 bases short and J 1 base short, with 14 bases between. The CDR3 contains 15 residues. Drawing the rest from reference TRBV19 and TRBJ1-2, the complete variable domain is DGGITQSPKYLFRKEGQNVTLSCEQNLNHDAMYWYRQDPGQGLRLIYYSQIVNDFQKGDIAEGYSVSREKKESFPLTVTSAQKNPTAFYLCASSAGVSLNYGYTFGSGTRLTVV.

J is TRBJ2-1 and V is TRBV28, with no clear D. Trimming shortened V by 6 bases and J by 2 bases, and 17 bases separated the two germline ends. Germline CDR1 and CDR2: MDHEN and SYDVKM. This CDR3 region has 16 residues. Here the CDR3 DNA reads TGTGCCAGCAGACGCAACTCCGACTCGACCTACAATGAGCAGTTCTTC. The encoded protein is CASRRNSDSTYNEQFF.

This clone was recorded a few times. The chain links TRBV10-2 to TRBJ1-5; 9 bases are a match to TRBD1. Looked up from germline, CDR1 is WSHSY and CDR2 is SAAADI. J was trimmed by 4 bases and V by 5 bases; bases with no gene match: 3. The CDR3 totals 14 residues. The CDR3 protein is CASSWDRANQPQHF. In DNA form, the CDR3 reads TGCGCCAGCAGTTGGGACAGGGCGAATCAGCCCCAGCATTTT.

This clone has more than one count but fewer than ten. J is TRBJ2-1 and V is TRBV25-1, with D possibly TRBD2 on 5 matching bases. The germline gives CDR1 MGHDK, CDR2 SYGVNS. The CDR3 is 15 amino acids. V was shortened by 3 bases and J by 4 bases, with 13 bases between the two germline ends. The CDR3 reads CASSDGAVDYNEQFF. The CDR3 nucleotides read TGTGCCAGCAGTGACGGAGCGGTGGATTACAATGAGCAGTTCTTC. Drawing the rest from reference TRBV25-1 and TRBJ2-1, the complete variable domain is EADIYQTPRYLVIGTGKKITLECSQTMGHDKMYWYQQDPGMELHLIHYSYGVNSTEKGDLSSESTVSRIRTEHFPLTLESARPSHTSQYLCASSDGAVDYNEQFFGPGTRLTVL.

This clone has a handful of counts. This rearrangement joins TRBV28 to TRBJ2-5; 7 bases are shared with TRBD1. Trimming removed 2 bases from V and 4 bases from J; junction bases left unmatched: 7. The germline V gene has CDR1 MDHEN and CDR2 SYDVKM. CDR3 length equals 15 residues. The CDR3: CASSLPGQAAETQYF. The CDR3 region has the DNA TGTGCCAGCAGTTTACCAGGACAGGCGGCAGAGACCCAGTACTTC.

V gene TRBV30 combines with J gene TRBJ2-5; D unresolved. Germline values: CDR1 GTSNPN, CDR2 SVGIG (reference sequence). The V gene lost 3 bases and the J gene lost 0 bases, with 5 bases spanning the gap. There are 12 residues in the CDR3. Here the CDR3 reads CAWRENQETQYF. CDR3 in DNA: TGTGCCTGGAGGGAGAACCAAGAGACCCAGTACTTC.

This sequence joins TRBV27 and TRBJ1-2, with D unclear. CDR3 length: 14 residues. The germline gives CDR1 MNHEY, CDR2 SMNVEV (reference sequence). V was trimmed by 4 bases and J by 5 bases, leaving 14 bases between them. CDR3 sequence (DNA): TGTGCCAGCAGTTCCCGGTTTGGGAGGTATGGCTACACCTTC. Encoded protein: CASSSRFGRYGYTF.

This clone was detected only once. The V and J genes are TRBV19 and TRBJ2-7, with 9 bases lining up with TRBD1. This CDR3 contains 14 residues. V shed 8 bases and J 3 bases; nucleotides not matched to a gene: 8. Looked up from germline, CDR1 is LNHDA and CDR2 is SQIVND (reference sequence). The CDR3 DNA sequence: TGTGCCAGTTCCCGGGACAGGGCCAGCTACGAGCAGTACTTC. Its translation is CASSRDRASYEQYF.

V is TRBV14 and J is TRBJ2-1; 7 nucleotides line up with TRBD2. The CDR3 is made up of 15 amino acids. V gave up 3 bases and J gave up 4 bases; unmatched junction bases: 6. Germline V CDR1 and CDR2: SGHDN, FVKESK. CDR3 in DNA: TGTGCCAGCAGCCATAGAGCGGGATTGTACAATGAGCAGTTCTTC. This sequence encodes CASSHRAGLYNEQFF.

The rearrangement links TRBV11-2 to TRBJ2-7; the D is unclear. Trimming shortened V by 5 bases and J by 4 bases, and 9 bases separated the two germline ends. Germline CDR1 and CDR2: SGHAT and FQNNGV. The CDR3 covers 12 residues. The CDR3 loop reads CASSLHGYEQYF. CDR3 coding DNA: TGTGCCAGCAGCCTCCACGGTTACGAGCAGTACTTC.